The TCR beta chain described here comes from a study of T cell responses to AZD1222 COVID-19 vaccine. Study overall: Pooling was applied to second doses at about 4 or about 12 weeks. Notes on the study in general: Nearly half of spike-specific TCRs reportedly go after variant regions that carry no mutations. The sample set comprised mostly white British donors with more females, and clonal diversity was possibly underestimated. The study identified only 6 or 7 AZD1222 recipients as seropositive at baseline.

The repertoire was sequenced with immunoSEQ multiplex PCR; TCRdb's copy has only in-frame clones and lacks some. The data show about 100,000 clones, 87% seen once. Germline loops: CDR1 MNHNY, CDR2 SVGAGI (reference sequence). V gave up 7 bases and J gave up 1 base; unmatched junction bases: 10. The CDR3 is 16 residues long. This clone was recorded once. The antigen is not known. The receptor's source is an adult in good health. The source material was peripheral blood, sampled on day 0 of AZD1222 vaccination. The chain couples TRBV6-6 to TRBJ1-5; TRBD1 aligns across 7 bases. Here the CDR3 reads CASTALAGGSNQPQHF. Here the CDR3 DNA reads TGTGCCAGCACGGCTTTGGCAGGGGGAAGCAATCAGCCCCAGCATTTT.